This T cell receptor beta chain came from a study of blood T cell repertoires in COVID-19. Sequencing used immunoSEQ multiplex PCR; TCRdb keeps in-frame clones, though not all of them. The sample carries fewer than 110,000 clones, about 86% recorded once. Germline V CDR1 and CDR2: SGHRS, YFSETQ. V lost 0 bases, J lost 5 bases, and 14 bases lay in between. This CDR3 comprises 16 residues. The sequenced sample was peripheral blood. The chain couples TRBV5-1 to TRBJ1-4; D is unclear. This receptor was taken from a human donor in a cohort sampled during active COVID-19. The CDR3 DNA is TGCGCCAGCAGCTTGGCCGAGGCAGCCCAGAATGAAAAACTGTTTTTT. The encoded protein is CASSLAEAAQNEKLFF.